Given below is one T cell receptor beta chain in context. From germline, CDR1 is WNHNN and CDR2 SYGVQD (reference sequence). V was clipped by 6 bases and J by 11 bases; unmatched bases: 5. The CDR3 covers 13 residues. How the authors handled the data: Estimates of nucleated cell counts were drawn from the amplification of reference gene primers. Profiled with immunoSEQ multiplex PCR; TCRdb holds only in-frame clones, not every one. The V and J calls and clone size are taken from that table; D and trimming were inferred from the DNA. The table has approximately 130,000 clones, approximately 80% seen once. The data derive from a study of blood T cell repertoires in COVID-19. The overall study: The United States, Italy and Spain provided the acute and convalescent COVID-19 samples. T cells, B-cell-depleted T cells, or PBMCs provided the cDNA or gDNA that served as material.

Sequencing used peripheral blood. The receptor's source is a human donor in a cohort sampled during active COVID-19. The rearrangement joins TRBV10-1 to TRBJ1-6, with 9 bases identical to TRBD1. CDR3 sequence (DNA): TGCGCCAGCAGCGGACAGGGGAATCCACCCCTCCACTTT. Its protein is CASSGQGNPPLHF.